This paragraph covers one T cell receptor beta chain sequence. From the germline J gene comes the end of the CDR3, since the read stops 3 residues before it. The data stem from a study of T cells in women clearing cervical HPV infection. On the study more broadly: Controls' single incident HPV16 infection cleared within 12 months without precancer. For cases, blood was sampled a median about 140 days after lesion detection, interquartile range roughly 80 to 200 days. HLA type could not be excluded as a confounder.

Clones were sequenced by immunoSEQ multiplex PCR, and TCRdb holds only the in-frame ones, with some missing. This sample's table has 20,000 to 25,000 clones. Trimming at V came to 5 bases and at J to 5 bases, leaving 11 bases not matched to a gene. The CDR3 spans 15 residues. The germline CDR1 and CDR2 sequences are SGHDT and YYEEEE. Sequences were obtained from blood buffy coat. The chain joins TRBV5-6 to TRBJ1-1, with 8 bases lining up with TRBD1. The clonotype comes from a woman between 18 and 69 years old with a cervical HPV16 infection that either progressed to CIN3+ or cleared (not recorded which). The CDR3 region is CASRPIGQGGTEAFF. The sequenced part of the CDR3 DNA is TGTGCCAGCAGGCCCATTGGACAGGGAGGGACTGAA. Full variable domain (missing parts from reference TRBV5-6 and TRBJ1-1): DAGVTQSPTHLIKTRGQQVTLRCSPKSGHDTVSWYQQALGQGPQFIFQYYEEEERQRGNFPDRFSGHQFPNYSSELNVNALLLGDSALYLCASRPIGQGGTEAFFGQGTRLTVV.